The clone carrying this T cell receptor (beta chain) has a count of ten or more. The entry originates in a study of T cells in Graves' hyperthyroidism and ophthalmopathy. The cohort's ophthalmopathy patients, a group with duration under 3 months, had a Clinical Activity Score of at least 3 and a NOSPECS grade of at least 4. Uncontrolled infection, other autoimmune disease, pregnancy and lactation each barred patients from inclusion. PBMCs were obtained from 10 ml fresh peripheral blood. Amplification targeted TCR beta CDR3 regions from RNA transcripts. The primer set for the first-round RT-PCR of the TCR CDR3 was HTBI. Via MiXCR, TCRdb re-called the multiplex PCR reads, giving one row per CDR3 protein. The sample lists about 350,000 distinct CDR3 sequences, about a sixth occurring once. V was pared by 1 base and J by 5 bases, with 9 bases between. The CDR3 is 13 residues long. In germline, CDR1 is SGHVS, CDR2 FNYEAQ.

Material: blood. The sequence was obtained from a woman aged 40 to 50 with Graves' ophthalmopathy. The chain is built from TRBV7-6 and TRBJ2-7, with D possibly being TRBD1 (6 bases). The CDR3 coding sequence is TGTGCCAGCAGCTTAGACACAGGGAACGAGCAGTACTTC. Encoded protein: CASSLDTGNEQYF.